This record looks at one T cell receptor (beta chain) sequence and its context. Its matching antigen is unknown. Unique molecular identifiers were used to barcode this TCRbeta library. One entry per CDR3 protein results from TCRdb running MiXCR on the PCR reads. The table records approximately 1,000,000 distinct CDR3 sequences, around 30% of them present only once. These data are taken from a study of T-cell reconstitution after alpha-beta-depleted transplantation in children. Study conclusions and caveats: Reports say that about two months after transplant, the alpha-beta T cells came out of several hundred graft clones that had expanded. After one year, T-cell counts and TCRbeta diversity mostly came from new T cells.

Per the germline V gene, CDR1 is MNHEY and CDR2 is SMNVEV (reference sequence). The CDR3 contains 13 residues. After removal of 5 bases from V and 5 bases from J, the junction contained 4 bases not matched to a gene. The specimen comprised PBMCs, mostly from graft donor cells, sampled 360 days after TCRalphabeta/CD19-depleted stem cell transplant. The sequence was obtained from a boy under two years old who had a stem cell transplant for SCID, so the T cells may come from the graft donor. V and J are TRBV27 and TRBJ2-7; 9 nucleotides line up with TRBD1. CDR3 protein: CASSTQGANEQYF. The DNA of the CDR3 is TGTGCCAGCAGTACACAGGGGGCCAACGAGCAGTACTTC.